The next 31 T cell receptor beta chains were all read from a single sample in a study of human thymus T cells. The data were produced by immunoSEQ multiplex PCR, yet TCRdb's version contains in-frame clones alone and is incomplete. The sample carries tens of thousands of clones, approximately 93% recorded once. Sequencing was done on a sample of blood. These receptor sequences come from a boy under three years old with a congenital heart defect but otherwise immunologically healthy.

This CDR3 is CASSQGGPNNSPLHF. DNA for the CDR3: TGTGCCAGCAGCCAAGGGGGCCCTAATAATTCACCCCTCCACTTT. J is TRBJ1-6 and V is TRBV4-2; D may be TRBD1 (5 bases). V was pared by 1 base and J by 5 bases, with 9 bases between. This CDR3 comprises 15 residues. The V gene's germline CDR1 is LGHNA and CDR2 YNFKEQ.

V gene TRBV23-1 combines with J gene TRBJ2-1; TRBD1 agrees at 12 bases. TRBV23-1 is treated as an ORF (open reading frame) with a function not yet certain. Losses at the gene ends were 5 bases for V and 6 bases for J; bases not matched to a gene: 5. The CDR3 loop spans 15 amino acids. CDR3 in amino acids: CASSSGTGGFNEQFF. In DNA form, the CDR3 reads TGCGCCAGCAGTTCCGGGACAGGGGGCTTCAATGAGCAGTTCTTC.

The chain is built from TRBV2 and TRBJ2-5, with 8 bases fitting TRBD2. The germline V gene encodes CDR1 SNHLY and CDR2 FYNNEI. Trimming cost V 6 bases and J 4 bases; bases outside gene matches: 4. There are 13 residues in the CDR3. The CDR3: CASRRGGSETQYF. The CDR3 DNA reads TGTGCCAGCAGACGCGGGGGGTCAGAGACCCAGTACTTC. Using reference TRBV2 and TRBJ2-5 for the parts outside the CDR3, the full variable domain is EPEVTQTPSHQVTQMGQEVILRCVPISNHLYFYWYRQILGQKVEFLVSFYNNEISEKSEIFDDQFSVERPDGSNFTLKIRSTKLEDSAMYFCASRRGGSETQYFGPGTRLLVL.

The chain recombines TRBV5-1 with TRBJ1-3, with D hard to call. The CDR3 spans 13 residues. Germline CDR1 SGHRS, CDR2 YFSETQ. With 3 bases removed from V and 0 bases from J, the gap between germline ends came to 4 bases. CDR3 loop: CASSYNSGNTIYF. For the CDR3, the DNA is TGCGCCAGCAGCTACAACTCTGGAAACACCATATATTTT.

The genes are TRBV9 and TRBJ1-2; the D gene is possibly TRBD1 (6 bases). The CDR3 loop spans 16 amino acids. Germline values: CDR1 SGDLS, CDR2 YYNGEE. V lost 4 bases and J lost 2, with 18 bases in between. The CDR3 DNA follows: TGTGCCAGCAGCCAAACACCGGGACAAGAAAACTATGGCTACACCTTC. Translated, it gives CASSQTPGQENYGYTF.

This chain joins TRBV7-2 and TRBJ2-5; 7 bases are shared with TRBD2. Germline loops: CDR1 SGHTA, CDR2 FQGNSA. V gave up 5 bases and J gave up 7 bases; unmatched junction bases: 13. The CDR3 has 15 amino acids. CDR3 sequence (DNA): TGTGCCAGCAGCGGCCGGGACTACCTGAGGGGGACCCAGTACTTC. Protein product: CASSGRDYLRGTQYF.

Written as DNA, the CDR3 is TGTGCCAGCAGCCATGTGGGGGAGGAGCAGCCCCAGCATTTT. It yields the protein CASSHVGEEQPQHF. This chain uses TRBV4-2 with TRBJ1-5, with D maybe TRBD1 (5 bases). The V gene's germline CDR1 is LGHNA and CDR2 YNFKEQ. Trimming cost V 3 bases and J 7 bases, with 13 bases left between them. This CDR3 has 14 residues.

The chain joins TRBV5-1 to TRBJ1-2; the D gene is possibly TRBD1 (6 bases). This CDR3 has 13 amino acids. The germline V and J ends were trimmed by 0 bases and 4 bases, with 7 bases remaining between them. Germline lookup yields CDR1 SGHRS and CDR2 YFSETQ. CDR3 in DNA: TGCGCCAGCAGCTTGGAACAGGGCTATGGCTACACCTTC. Protein product: CASSLEQGYGYTF.

The chain combines TRBV7-2 with TRBJ2-5, with TRBD2 matching over 11 bases. The CDR3 has 16 amino acids. With 5 bases clipped from V and 3 bases from J, the junction kept 8 bases outside the gene matches. Germline-derived CDR1 and CDR2 are SGHTA and FQGNSA. CDR3 bases: TGTGCCAGCAGCCCCGCTAGCGGGGGGCGGAAAGAGACCCAGTACTTC. Translating it yields CASSPASGGRKETQYF.

This clone appeared once. The chain employs TRBV4-2 and TRBJ2-7; a possible D gene is TRBD1 (6 bases). Trimming cost V 1 base and J 3 bases, with 13 bases left between them. Per the germline V gene, CDR1 is LGHNA and CDR2 is YNFKEQ. This CDR3 is built from 15 residues. This chain's CDR3 is CASSQGAGAFYEQYF. CDR3 in DNA: TGTGCCAGCAGCCAAGGAGCAGGGGCTTTCTACGAGCAGTACTTC.

This clone came up once. This chain uses TRBV7-2 with TRBJ2-4, with D possibly TRBD1 on 5 matching bases. The CDR3 contains 16 residues. V lost 0 bases to trimming and J lost 0 bases, with 9 bases between them. In germline, CDR1 is SGHTA, CDR2 FQGNSA. CDR3 in DNA: TGTGCCAGCAGCTTAGCCGTCCAGGGAGCCAAAAACATTCAGTACTTC. This codes for CASSLAVQGAKNIQYF.

The genes are TRBV5-1 and TRBJ1-4; no reliable D call. Trimming left V 3 bases short and J 0 bases short, with 0 bases between. The CDR3 covers 12 residues. Germline assignment: CDR1 SGHRS and CDR2 YFSETQ. The CDR3 coding sequence is TGCGCCAGCAGCTCAACTAATGAAAAACTGTTTTTT. Encoded protein: CASSSTNEKLFF.

This chain uses TRBV19 with TRBJ1-5; D may be TRBD1 (6 bases). Germline V lookup: CDR1 LNHDA, CDR2 SQIVND (reference sequence). V was clipped by 5 bases and J by 0 bases, with 14 bases between them. This CDR3 is built from 16 residues. In DNA, the CDR3 is TGTGCCAGTAGTGACCCACGACAGGTTAGCAATCAGCCCCAGCATTTT. It codes for CASSDPRQVSNQPQHF.

The chain joins TRBV7-8 to TRBJ2-3, with TRBD2 identical over 9 bases. Germline CDR1 reads SGHVS; CDR2 reads FQNEAQ. This CDR3 has 17 amino acids. Germline trimming cut 2 bases from V and 0 bases from J; bases unmatched to any gene: 6. CDR3 amino acids: CASSLLAGARSTDTQYF. The DNA for the CDR3 is TGTGCCAGCAGCTTATTAGCGGGGGCCCGGAGCACAGATACGCAGTATTTT.

The count of this clone is one. This chain uses TRBV28 with TRBJ2-7; D assignment may be TRBD1 or TRBD2 (5 bases each). The germline CDR1 and CDR2 sequences are MDHEN and SYDVKM. The V and J ends lost 6 bases and 2 bases respectively, with 11 bases between them. The CDR3 is 13 amino acids. The CDR3 loop reads CASRGTVPYEQYF. In DNA form, the CDR3 reads TGTGCCAGCAGGGGGACGGTCCCCTACGAGCAGTACTTC.

The J gene is TRBJ2-3, the V gene TRBV4-1; 9 bases map to TRBD2. The germline V gene has CDR1 MGHRA and CDR2 YSYEKL. CDR3 length equals 19 residues. Trimming removed 1 base from V and 1 base from J; junction bases left unmatched: 12. CDR3 DNA sequence: TGCGCCAGCAGCCAAGTAGGGCGGGGGGGTCCTGCTGGCACAGATACGCAGTATTTT. Translating it yields CASSQVGRGGPAGTDTQYF.

This chain uses TRBV11-2 with TRBJ1-5, with 9 bases identical to TRBD1. The CDR3 extends over 18 amino acids. Germline V gene lookup returns CDR1 SGHAT and CDR2 FQNNGV. The ends lost 1 base at V and 4 bases at J; junction bases unmatched: 11. CDR3 sequence (DNA): TGTGCCAGCAGCTTAGGCCCCCCAACCGGGACAGGGAATCAGCCCCAGCATTTT. Its translation is CASSLGPPTGTGNQPQHF.

The gene calls are TRBV27 and TRBJ2-7; possible D gene TRBD2, 6 bases. Trimming stripped 3 bases from V and 4 bases from J, with 13 bases between. Germline V lookup: CDR1 MNHEY, CDR2 SMNVEV (reference sequence). This CDR3 is built from 14 residues. The CDR3 loop reads CASSFGGIEYEQYF. CDR3 coding DNA: TGTGCCAGCAGTTTTGGAGGGATAGAATACGAGCAGTACTTC.

The J gene is TRBJ2-2, the V gene TRBV5-5; 7 bases agree with TRBD1. This CDR3 region has 15 residues. Germline assignment: CDR1 SGHKS and CDR2 YYEKEE (reference sequence). V lost 1 base to trimming and J lost 3 bases; unmatched junction nucleotides: 3. The CDR3 coding sequence is TGTGCCAGCAGCTTGAAAGGGGGCCACACCGGGGAGCTGTTTTTT. Translation: CASSLKGGHTGELFF.

The CDR3 nucleotides are TGTGCCAGCTCATGGGAGAGGGGGGAAGACTATGGCTACACCTTC. Translated, it gives CASSWERGEDYGYTF. The V gene is TRBV18, the J gene TRBJ1-2; TRBD1 might be the D (6 bases). Germline V gives CDR1 KGHSH, CDR2 LQKENI. The V end lost 5 bases, the J end lost 3 bases, and 16 bases lay between the germline ends. The length of the CDR3 is 15 residues.

The chain combines TRBV6-1 with TRBJ2-7; 8 nucleotides align to TRBD1. The germline gives CDR1 MNHNS, CDR2 SASEGT. The trim removed 2 bases at V and 2 bases at J, leaving 5 bases unmatched. CDR3 length: 15 residues. The CDR3 nucleotides read TGTGCCAGCAGTGAATCCGGGACAGGCCCCTACGAGCAGTACTTC. As protein: CASSESGTGPYEQYF.

The chain joins TRBV10-3 to TRBJ2-3; 9 nucleotides line up with TRBD2. V shed 1 base and J 8 bases; nucleotides not matched to a gene: 13. CDR3 length: 17 amino acids. Per the germline V gene, CDR1 is ENHRY and CDR2 is SYGVKD. The CDR3 DNA sequence: TGTGCCATCAGTGAGTTGGGCTCGGCGGGGGGGCCCACTACGCAGTATTTT. It yields the protein CAISELGSAGGPTTQYF.

V is TRBV6-4 and J is TRBJ2-7; possible D gene TRBD2, 7 bases. The CDR3 covers 13 residues. Looked up from germline, CDR1 is MRHNA and CDR2 is SNTAGT. V lost 2 bases to trimming and J lost 7 bases, with 12 bases between them. The CDR3, as DNA: TGTGCCAGCAGTGACGAAGAGGGGGGGGAGCAGTACTTC. Translation: CASSDEEGGEQYF.

J is TRBJ2-3 and V is TRBV5-1; 9 nucleotides agree with TRBD2. J was trimmed by 4 bases and V by 1 base; bases with no gene match: 1. Germline V CDR1 and CDR2: SGHRS, YFSETQ. The CDR3 loop spans 14 amino acids. CDR3 region: CASSLTSGPDTQYF. The CDR3 bases are TGCGCCAGCAGCTTGACTAGCGGGCCAGATACGCAGTATTTT.

The genes are TRBV18 and TRBJ1-5, with TRBD1 identical over 8 bases. The CDR3 loop spans 13 amino acids. Germline lookup yields CDR1 KGHSH and CDR2 LQKENI. V lost 5 bases and J lost 5; bases outside the gene matches: 2. In DNA, the CDR3 is TGTGCCAGCTCATCGACAGGGGATCAGCCCCAGCATTTT. Residues: CASSSTGDQPQHF.

A note on this clone: The same CDR3 is also encoded by other DNA sequences in this sample. V gene TRBV28 combines with J gene TRBJ2-3; D is unclear. V lost 5 bases and J lost 3, with 3 bases in between. Germline CDR1 and CDR2: MDHEN and SYDVKM. The CDR3 length is 11 residues. CDR3 coding DNA: TGTGCCAGCAGTCTAACAGATACGCAGTATTTT. Translating it yields CASSLTDTQYF.

Concerning this clone: At one of its ends the junction is not consistent with the germline gene, which may arise from a read error. The CDR3 nucleotides are TGTGCCAGCTCCCCTACAGGGTTCCTCACTGGAGCTTTCTTT. Translated: CASSPTGFLTGAFF. This sequence joins TRBV18 and TRBJ1-1; a possible D gene is TRBD1 (6 bases). CDR1 KGHSH and CDR2 LQKENI come from the germline V gene. CDR3 length: 14 amino acids. The complete variable domain, with remaining parts taken from reference TRBV18 and TRBJ1-1, reads NAGVMQNPRHLVRRRGQEARLRCSPMKGHSHVYWYRQLPEEGLKFMVYLQKENIIDESGMPKERFSAEFPKEGPSILRIQQVVRGDSAAYFCASSPTGFLTGAFFGQGTRLTVV.

The chain is built from TRBV5-1 and TRBJ1-4, with D tentatively TRBD1 (5 bases). Germline CDR1 reads SGHRS; CDR2 reads YFSETQ. Between the trimmed V and J ends, which lost 4 bases and 8 bases, there was a span of 9 bases. CDR3 length equals 12 residues. CDR3: CASSPQGEKLFF. The DNA for the CDR3 is TGCGCCAGCAGCCCTCAGGGAGAAAAACTGTTTTTT.

The V and J genes are TRBV10-1 and TRBJ2-1, with 8 bases identical to TRBD2. The V gene end was trimmed by 3 bases and the J gene end by 10 bases; junction bases not matched to a gene: 11. This CDR3 region has 15 residues. Germline CDR1 is WNHNN and CDR2 is SYGVQD (reference sequence). CDR3 DNA: TGCGCCAGCAGTGATATCCGGGGGGGATCCAACGAGCAGTTCTTC. This sequence encodes CASSDIRGGSNEQFF.

This rearrangement joins TRBV7-9 to TRBJ2-2; 7 positions match TRBD2. Germline-derived CDR1 and CDR2 are SEHNR and FQNEAQ (reference sequence). J was trimmed by 0 bases and V by 2 bases; bases with no gene match: 3. The CDR3 loop spans 16 amino acids. The CDR3 region is CASSLPGGTNTGELFF. In DNA, the CDR3 is TGTGCCAGCAGCTTACCGGGGGGTACGAACACCGGGGAGCTGTTTTTT.

CDR3 protein: CASSYRDDGNYGYTF. CDR3 coding DNA: TGTGCCAGCAGCTACCGGGACGATGGAAACTATGGCTACACCTTC. V and J are TRBV5-4 and TRBJ1-2, with D perhaps TRBD1 (5 bases). CDR3 length: 15 residues. The germline V and J ends were trimmed by 3 bases and 2 bases, with 14 bases remaining between them. Germline CDR1 is SGHNT and CDR2 is YYREEE (reference sequence).